This T cell receptor beta chain was identified in a study of CD8+CD57+ T cells in acquired aplastic anemia. Study-wide context: CD4+ reads averaged roughly 9.8 million in healthy donors.

Profiling of TCR beta VDJ combinations and CDR3 sequences used genomic DNA as template. TCRdb reprocessed the reads with MiXCR, giving one entry per CDR3 protein. The sample lists around 170,000 distinct CDR3 sequences, 55% to 75% occurring once. The V end was cut by 8 bases, the J end by 2 bases, with 13 bases between. CDR1 and CDR2 (germline): SGHTA, FQGNSA. CDR3 length equals 13 residues. There are many counts of this clonotype. J is TRBJ2-7 and V is TRBV7-2; tentative D call: TRBD1 (6 bases). Sequenced: sorted CD4+, CD8+, or CD8+CD57+ T cells (not recorded which) from PBMCs. This TCR was recovered from a human donor in good health. The CDR3 DNA follows: TGTGCCAGCGGAAACAGGGACACCTACGAGCAGTACTTC. Translation gives CASGNRDTYEQYF.